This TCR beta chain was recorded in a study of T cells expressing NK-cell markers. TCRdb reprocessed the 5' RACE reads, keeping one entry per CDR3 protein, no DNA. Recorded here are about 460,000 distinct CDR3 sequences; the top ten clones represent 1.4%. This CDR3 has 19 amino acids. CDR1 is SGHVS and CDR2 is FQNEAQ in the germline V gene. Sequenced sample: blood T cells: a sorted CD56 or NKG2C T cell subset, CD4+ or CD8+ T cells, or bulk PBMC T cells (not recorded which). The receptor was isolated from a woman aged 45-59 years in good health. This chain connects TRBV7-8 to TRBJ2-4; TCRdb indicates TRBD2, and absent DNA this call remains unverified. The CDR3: CASSLEALADGLAKNIQYF.